The clone carrying this T cell receptor beta chain was observed many times. This sample was included in a study of regulatory T cells in long-lasting Graves disease. Study-level information: The antithyroid drugs taken by newly diagnosed Graves' patients had been used for under 3 months.

Time point in this sample: newly diagnosed GD, antithyroid drugs for less than 3 months. Following extraction of RNA from PBMCs, that RNA was used to make the TCR library. Arm-PCR of CDR3 regions and iRepertoire HTBI primers were used to build TCR beta libraries. Each CDR3 protein gets one entry after TCRdb re-called the multiplex PCR reads with MiXCR. The sample holds 500,000 or so distinct CDR3 sequences, about 16% seen once. Separately, the same data were catalogued under a study of T cells in Graves' hyperthyroidism and ophthalmopathy.

This sequence was found in a man aged 35 to 55 with Graves disease. Here the sequenced sample was peripheral blood mononuclear cells (PBMCs), taken at new diagnosis, from a patient treated with antithyroid drugs.

This chain's CDR3 is CASSLRATYEQYF. CDR3 nucleotide sequence: TGTGCCAGCAGCTTAAGAGCCACCTACGAGCAGTACTTC. The J gene is TRBJ2-7, the V gene TRBV12-3 or TRBV12-4, with unresolved D. Between the trimmed V and J ends, which lost 6 bases and 2 bases, there was a span of 11 bases. There are 13 residues in the CDR3.